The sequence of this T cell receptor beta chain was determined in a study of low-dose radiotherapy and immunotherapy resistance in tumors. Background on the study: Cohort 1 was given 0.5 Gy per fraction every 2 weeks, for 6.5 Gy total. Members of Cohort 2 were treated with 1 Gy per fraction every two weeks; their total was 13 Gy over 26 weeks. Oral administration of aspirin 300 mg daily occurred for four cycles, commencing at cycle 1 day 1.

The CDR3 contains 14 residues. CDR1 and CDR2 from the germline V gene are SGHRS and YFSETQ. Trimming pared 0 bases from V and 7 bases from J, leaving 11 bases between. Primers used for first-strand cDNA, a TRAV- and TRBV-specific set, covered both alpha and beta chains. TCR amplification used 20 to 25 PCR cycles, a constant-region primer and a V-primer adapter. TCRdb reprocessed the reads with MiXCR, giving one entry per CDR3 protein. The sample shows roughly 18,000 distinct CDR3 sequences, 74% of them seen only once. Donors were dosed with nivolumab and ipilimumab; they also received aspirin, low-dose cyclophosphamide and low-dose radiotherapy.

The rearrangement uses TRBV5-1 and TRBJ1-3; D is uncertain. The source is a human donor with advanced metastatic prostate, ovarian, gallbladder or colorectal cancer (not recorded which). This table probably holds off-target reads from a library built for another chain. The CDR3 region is CASSLDPRSNTIYF. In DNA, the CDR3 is TGCGCCAGCAGCTTGGACCCTCGTTCGAACACCATATATTTT. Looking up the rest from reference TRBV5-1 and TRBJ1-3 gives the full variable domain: KAGVTQTPRYLIKTRGQQVTLSCSPISGHRSVSWYQQTPGQGLQFLFEYFSETQRNKGNFPGRFSGRQFSNSRSEMNVSTLELGDSALYLCASSLDPRSNTIYFGEGSWLTVV.